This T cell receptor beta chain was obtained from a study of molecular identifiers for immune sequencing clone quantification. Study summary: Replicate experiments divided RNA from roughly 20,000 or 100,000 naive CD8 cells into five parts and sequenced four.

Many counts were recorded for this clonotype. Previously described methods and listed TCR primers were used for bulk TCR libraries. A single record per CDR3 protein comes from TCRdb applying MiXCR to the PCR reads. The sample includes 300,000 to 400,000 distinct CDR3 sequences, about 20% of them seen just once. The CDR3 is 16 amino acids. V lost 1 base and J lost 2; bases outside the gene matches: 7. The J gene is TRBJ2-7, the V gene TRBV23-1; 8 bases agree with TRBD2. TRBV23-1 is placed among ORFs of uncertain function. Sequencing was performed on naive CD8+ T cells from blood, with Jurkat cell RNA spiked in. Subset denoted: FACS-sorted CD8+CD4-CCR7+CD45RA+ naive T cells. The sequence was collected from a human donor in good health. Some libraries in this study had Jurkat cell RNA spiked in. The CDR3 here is CASSQCTGRGAYEQYF. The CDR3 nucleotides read TGCGCCAGCAGTCAATGTACCGGGAGGGGAGCCTACGAGCAGTACTTC.